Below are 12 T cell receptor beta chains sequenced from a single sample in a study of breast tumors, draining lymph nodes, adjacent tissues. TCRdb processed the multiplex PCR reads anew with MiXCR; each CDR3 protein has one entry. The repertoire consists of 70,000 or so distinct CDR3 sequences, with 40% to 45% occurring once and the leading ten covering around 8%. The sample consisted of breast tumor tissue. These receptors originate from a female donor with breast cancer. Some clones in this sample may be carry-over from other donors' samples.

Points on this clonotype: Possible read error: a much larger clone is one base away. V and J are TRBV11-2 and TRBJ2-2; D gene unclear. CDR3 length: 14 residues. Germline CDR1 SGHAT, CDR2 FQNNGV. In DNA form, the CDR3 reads TGTGCCAGCGGGGAAGTTCTGAACACCGAGGAGCTGTTTTTT. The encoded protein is CASGEVLNTEELFF.

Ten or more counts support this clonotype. DNA for the CDR3: TGTGCCAGCAGCCAGGACAGGGGCTATGGCTACACCTTC. The encoded protein is CASSQDRGYGYTF. This chain connects TRBV7-2 to TRBJ1-2; 9 bases match TRBD1. Per the germline V gene, CDR1 is SGHTA and CDR2 is FQGNSA. Trimming removed 5 bases from V and 4 bases from J; junction bases left unmatched: 2. CDR3 size: 13 residues.

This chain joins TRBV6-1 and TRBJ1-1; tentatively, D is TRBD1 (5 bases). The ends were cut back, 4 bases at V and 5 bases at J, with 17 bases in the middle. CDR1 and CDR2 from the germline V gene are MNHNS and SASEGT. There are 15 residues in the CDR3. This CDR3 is CASSVSPHWGTEAFF. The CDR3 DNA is TGTGCCAGCAGTGTTTCCCCCCACTGGGGGACTGAAGCTTTCTTT.

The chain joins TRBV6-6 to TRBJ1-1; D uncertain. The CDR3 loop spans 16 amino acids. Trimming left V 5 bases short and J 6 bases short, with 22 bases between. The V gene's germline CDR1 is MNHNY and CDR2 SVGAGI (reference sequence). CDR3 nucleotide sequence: TGTGCCAGCAGTCACCCTTACGGGGAGTCGGTGTCTGAAGCTTTCTTT. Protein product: CASSHPYGESVSEAFF.

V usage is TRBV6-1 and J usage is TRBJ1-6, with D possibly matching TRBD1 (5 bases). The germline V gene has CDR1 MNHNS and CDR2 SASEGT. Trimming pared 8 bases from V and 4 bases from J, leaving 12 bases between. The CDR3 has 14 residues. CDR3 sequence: CASRIWGYNSPLHF. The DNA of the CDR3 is TGTGCCAGCCGTATCTGGGGGTATAATTCACCCCTCCACTTT.

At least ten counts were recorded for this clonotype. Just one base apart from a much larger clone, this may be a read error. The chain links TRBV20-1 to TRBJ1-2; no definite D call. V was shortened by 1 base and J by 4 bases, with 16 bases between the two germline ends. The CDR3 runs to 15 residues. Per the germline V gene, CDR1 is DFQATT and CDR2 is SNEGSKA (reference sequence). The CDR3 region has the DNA TGCAGTGCTAGAGCGGGAAGGCAAAGGGCCTATGGCTACACCTTC. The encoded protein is CSARAGRQRAYGYTF.

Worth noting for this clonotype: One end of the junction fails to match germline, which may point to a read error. CDR3 region: CGAPGTGPSGELFF. The CDR3 bases are TGCGGTGCCCCCGGGACAGGGCCCTCCGGGGAGCTGTTTTTT. This chain links TRBV20-1 with TRBJ2-2; 9 bases are a match to TRBD1. The CDR3 has 14 residues. Germline CDR1 is DFQATT and CDR2 is SNEGSKA (reference sequence).

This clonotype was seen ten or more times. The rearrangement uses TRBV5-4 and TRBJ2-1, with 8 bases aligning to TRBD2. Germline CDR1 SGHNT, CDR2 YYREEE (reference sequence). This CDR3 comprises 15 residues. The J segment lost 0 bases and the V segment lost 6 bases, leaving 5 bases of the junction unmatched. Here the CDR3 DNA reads TGTGCCAGCACCCGCGGGGGGAGCTCCTACAATGAGCAGTTCTTC. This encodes CASTRGGSSYNEQFF.

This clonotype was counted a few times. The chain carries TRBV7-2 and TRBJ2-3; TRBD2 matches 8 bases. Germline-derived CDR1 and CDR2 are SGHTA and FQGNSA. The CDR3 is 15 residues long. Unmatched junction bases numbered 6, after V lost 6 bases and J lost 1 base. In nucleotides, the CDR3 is TGTGCCAGCAGACGTAGCGGGATCCGCACAGATACGCAGTATTTT. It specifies CASRRSGIRTDTQYF.

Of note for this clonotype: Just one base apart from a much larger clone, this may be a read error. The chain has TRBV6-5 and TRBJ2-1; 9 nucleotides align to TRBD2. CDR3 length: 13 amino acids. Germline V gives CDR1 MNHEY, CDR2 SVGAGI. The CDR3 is CASNYLAGGEQFF. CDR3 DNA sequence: TGTGCCAGCAATTACTTGGCGGGAGGGGAGCAGTTCTTC.

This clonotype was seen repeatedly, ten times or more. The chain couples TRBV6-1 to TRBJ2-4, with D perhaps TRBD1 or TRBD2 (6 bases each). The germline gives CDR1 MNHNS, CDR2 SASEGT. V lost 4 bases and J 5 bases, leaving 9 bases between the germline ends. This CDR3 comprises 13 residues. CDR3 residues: CASSVGGENIQYF. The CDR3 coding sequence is TGTGCCAGCAGTGTGGGGGGCGAAAACATTCAGTACTTC.

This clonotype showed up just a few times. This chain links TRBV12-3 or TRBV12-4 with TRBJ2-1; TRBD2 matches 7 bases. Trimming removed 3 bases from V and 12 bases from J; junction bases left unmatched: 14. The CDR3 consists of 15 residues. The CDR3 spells CASSFIGRSGIGQFF. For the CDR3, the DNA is TGTGCCAGCAGTTTCATCGGTCGGAGCGGGATCGGGCAGTTCTTC.